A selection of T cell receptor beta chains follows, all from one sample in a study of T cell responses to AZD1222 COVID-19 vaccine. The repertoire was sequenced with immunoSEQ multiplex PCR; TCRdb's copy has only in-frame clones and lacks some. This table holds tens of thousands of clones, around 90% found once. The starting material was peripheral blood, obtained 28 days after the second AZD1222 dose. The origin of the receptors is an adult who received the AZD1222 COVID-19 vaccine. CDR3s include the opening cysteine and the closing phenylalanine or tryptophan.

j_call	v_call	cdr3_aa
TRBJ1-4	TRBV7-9	CASSFDTKLFF
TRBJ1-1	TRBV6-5	CASSSQWQGVNTEAFF
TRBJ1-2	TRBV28	CASSLRPFYGYTF
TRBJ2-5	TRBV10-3	CAISIDGGAETQYF
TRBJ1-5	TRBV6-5	CASSSLVGPQHF
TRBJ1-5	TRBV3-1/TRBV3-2	CASSPDYSNQPQHF
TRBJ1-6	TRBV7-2	CASSRQGYNSPLHF
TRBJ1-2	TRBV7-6	CASSSLRTGGTNYGYTF
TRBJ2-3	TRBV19	CASSRAGEPTDTQYF
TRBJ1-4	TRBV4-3	CASSQRVRVSSAANEKLFF
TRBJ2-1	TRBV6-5	CATSPSGGLYNEQFF
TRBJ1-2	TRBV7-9	CASSLGPGPMAGYTF
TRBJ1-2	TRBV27	CASSNTGDGYTF
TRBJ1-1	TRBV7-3	CASSLSGIEAFF
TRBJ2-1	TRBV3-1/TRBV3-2	CASSQRRGGIGNEQFF
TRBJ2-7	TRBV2	CASSWDNLYEQYF
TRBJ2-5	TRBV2	CASSANRGVETQYF
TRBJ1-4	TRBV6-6	CASIQETGREKLFF
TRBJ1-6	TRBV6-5	CASSYQATIWNSPLHF
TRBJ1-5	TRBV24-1	CATSDATKQPQHF
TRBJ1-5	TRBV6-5	CASSYRYSNQPQHF
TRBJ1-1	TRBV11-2	CASSLGRASEAFF
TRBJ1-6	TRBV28	CASSGREWGNSPLHF
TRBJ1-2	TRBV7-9	CASRRTGVQYGYTF
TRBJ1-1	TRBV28	CASSGIMGGARGAFF
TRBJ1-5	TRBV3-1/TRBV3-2	CASSPGSAQPQHF
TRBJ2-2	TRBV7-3	CASSPAGGAGELFF
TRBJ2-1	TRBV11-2	CASSPGTGGFNEQFF
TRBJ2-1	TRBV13	CASSLSPGGYNEQFF
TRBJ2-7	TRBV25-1	CASSPSGSYEQYF
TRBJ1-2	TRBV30	CAWRTTYGYTF
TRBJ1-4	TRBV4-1	CASSQDAGGREKLFF
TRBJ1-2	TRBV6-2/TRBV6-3	CASSGGSIVIPYTF
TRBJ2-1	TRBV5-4	CASSFGQARGEQFF
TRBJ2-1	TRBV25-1	CATTTDGVGPYNEQFF
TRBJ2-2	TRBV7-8	CASSLVVGGGPRTGELFF
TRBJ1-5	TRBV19	CASSTSPRDINQPQHF
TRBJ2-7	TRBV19	CASSWSGDYEQYF
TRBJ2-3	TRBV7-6	CASSLRPGLTSSTDTQYF
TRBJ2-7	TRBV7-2	CASSFERGPSYEQYF
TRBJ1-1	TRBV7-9	CASSLDPEAFF
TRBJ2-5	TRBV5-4	CASSYRQGRETQYF
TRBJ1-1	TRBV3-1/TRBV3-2	CASSQPGTGDTEAFF
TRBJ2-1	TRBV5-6	CASSLKRRGLGFF
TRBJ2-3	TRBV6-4	CASSPQSGGTTDTQYF
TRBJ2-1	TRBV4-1	CASSQENPGRLNEQFF
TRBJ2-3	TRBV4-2	CASSQAASGADTQYF
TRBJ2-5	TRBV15	CATSRGGGGYQETQYF
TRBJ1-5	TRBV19	CASSMGRIYQPQHF
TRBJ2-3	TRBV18	CASSPAVVGTDTQYF
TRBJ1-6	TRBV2	CASSSRIVGSPLHF
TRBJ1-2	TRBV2	CASSGRGRYGYTF
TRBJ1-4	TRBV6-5	CASSRRSFNEKLFF
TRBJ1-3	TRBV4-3	CASSPGTGFGNTIYF
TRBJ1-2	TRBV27	CASSSPMAGGTESGYTF